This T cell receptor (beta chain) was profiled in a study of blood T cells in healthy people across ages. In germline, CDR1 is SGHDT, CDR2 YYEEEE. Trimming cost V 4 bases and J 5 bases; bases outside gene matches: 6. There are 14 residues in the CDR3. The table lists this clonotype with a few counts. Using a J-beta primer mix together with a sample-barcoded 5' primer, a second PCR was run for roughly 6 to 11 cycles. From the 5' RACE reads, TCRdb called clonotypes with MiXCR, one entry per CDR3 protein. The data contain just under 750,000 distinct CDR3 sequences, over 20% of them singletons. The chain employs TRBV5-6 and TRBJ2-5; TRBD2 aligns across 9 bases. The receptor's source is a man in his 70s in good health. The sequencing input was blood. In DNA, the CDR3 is TGTGCCAGCAGCGCGGGAGGGGTGCGCGAGACCCAGTACTTC. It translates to CASSAGGVRETQYF.